The T cell receptor beta chain under discussion was sequenced for a study of a mutant IDH1 vaccine in newly diagnosed glioma. As to this clone: Its antigen is still unknown.

Time point given: week 11, during vaccination. A 20-mer mutant IDH1 peptide at 300 ug was injected subcutaneously with topical imiquimod. CDR1 is MNHNY and CDR2 is SVGAGI in the germline V gene (reference sequence). J lost 1 base, V lost 6 bases, and 6 bases had no gene match. CDR3 length: 15 residues. The table came from immunoSEQ multiplex PCR; TCRdb's copy has only in-frame clones and leaves some out. This repertoire shows around 30,000 clones, around 89% found once; its top ten account for less than 25%. This chain joins TRBV6-6 and TRBJ1-1; 9 bases map to TRBD1. The sequence derives from a man between 18 and 29 years old with glioma. The sequenced sample was PBMCs, obtained from a glioma patient whose treatment included an IDH1 peptide vaccine. The CDR3 here is CASRGGTGKNTEAFF. Here the CDR3 DNA reads TGTGCCAGCAGGGGGGGGACAGGGAAGAACACTGAAGCTTTCTTT.